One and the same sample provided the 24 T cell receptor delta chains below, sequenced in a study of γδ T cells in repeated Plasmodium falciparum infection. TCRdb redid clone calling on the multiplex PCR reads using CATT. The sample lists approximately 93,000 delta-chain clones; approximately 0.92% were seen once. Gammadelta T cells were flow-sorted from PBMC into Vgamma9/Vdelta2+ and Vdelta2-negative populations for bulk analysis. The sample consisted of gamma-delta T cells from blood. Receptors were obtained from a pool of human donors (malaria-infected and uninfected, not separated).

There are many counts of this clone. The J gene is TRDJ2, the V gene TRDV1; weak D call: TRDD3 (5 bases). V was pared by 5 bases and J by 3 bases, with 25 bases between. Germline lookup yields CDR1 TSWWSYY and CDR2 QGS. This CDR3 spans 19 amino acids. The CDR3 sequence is CALGWLRASRLEMTAQLFF. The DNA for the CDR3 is TGTGCTCTTGGGTGGCTACGTGCCAGTAGACTGGAAATGACAGCACAACTCTTCTTT.

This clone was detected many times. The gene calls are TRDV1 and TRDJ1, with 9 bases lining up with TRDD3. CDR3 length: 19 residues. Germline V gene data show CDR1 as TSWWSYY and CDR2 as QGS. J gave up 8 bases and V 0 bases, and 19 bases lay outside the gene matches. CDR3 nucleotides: TGTGCTCTTGGGGAACTGTTTGACTTCCCCACTGGGGGACACGCCAAACTCATCTTT. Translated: CALGELFDFPTGGHAKLIF.

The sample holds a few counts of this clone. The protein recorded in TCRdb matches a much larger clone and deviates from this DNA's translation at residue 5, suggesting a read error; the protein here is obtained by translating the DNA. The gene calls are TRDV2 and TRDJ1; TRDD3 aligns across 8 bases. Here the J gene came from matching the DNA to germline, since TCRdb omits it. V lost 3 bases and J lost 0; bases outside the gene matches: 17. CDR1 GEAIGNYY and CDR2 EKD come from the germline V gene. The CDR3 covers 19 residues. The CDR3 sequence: CACDPDSSGGPVYTDKLIF. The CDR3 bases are TGTGCCTGTGACCCTGACTCTTCTGGGGGACCGGTGTACACCGATAAACTCATCTTT.

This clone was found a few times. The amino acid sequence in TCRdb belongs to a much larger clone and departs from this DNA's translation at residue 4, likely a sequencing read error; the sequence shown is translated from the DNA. For the CDR3, the DNA is TGTGCCTGTCCCGTACTGGGGGATCCCTACACCGATAAACTCATCTTT. Residues: CACPVLGDPYTDKLIF. This rearrangement joins TRDV2 to TRDJ1; 10 bases match TRDD3. The J gene, left out of TCRdb, was set here by checking the DNA against germline. Germline assignment: CDR1 GEAIGNYY and CDR2 EKD. CDR3 length: 16 residues. The ends lost 6 bases at V and 0 bases at J; junction bases unmatched: 9.

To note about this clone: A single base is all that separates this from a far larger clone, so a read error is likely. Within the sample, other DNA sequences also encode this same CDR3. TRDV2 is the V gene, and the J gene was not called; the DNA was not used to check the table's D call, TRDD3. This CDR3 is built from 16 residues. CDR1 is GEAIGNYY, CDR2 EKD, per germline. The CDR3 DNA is TGTGCCTGTGACACCGTGGGGTCCCGGTACACCGATAAACTCATCTTC. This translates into CACDTVGSRYTDKLIF.

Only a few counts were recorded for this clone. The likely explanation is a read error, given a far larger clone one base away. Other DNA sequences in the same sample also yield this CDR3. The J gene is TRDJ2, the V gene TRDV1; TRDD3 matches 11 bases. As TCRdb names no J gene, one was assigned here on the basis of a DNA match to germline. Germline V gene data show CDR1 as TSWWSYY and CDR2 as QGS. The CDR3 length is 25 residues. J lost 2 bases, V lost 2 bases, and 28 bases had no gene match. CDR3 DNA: TGTGCTCTTGGGGAAGATCCTACGCTCGTACTGGGGGATATTTCACGTGGGGCCTTGACAGCACAACTCTTCTTT. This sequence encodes CALGEDPTLVLGDISRGALTAQLFF.

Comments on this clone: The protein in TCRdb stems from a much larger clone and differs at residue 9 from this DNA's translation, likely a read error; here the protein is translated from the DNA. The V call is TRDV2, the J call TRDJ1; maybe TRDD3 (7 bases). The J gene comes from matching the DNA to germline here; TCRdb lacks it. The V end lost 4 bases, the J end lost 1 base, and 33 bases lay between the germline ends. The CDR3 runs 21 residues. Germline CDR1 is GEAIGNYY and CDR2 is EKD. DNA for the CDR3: TGTGCCTGTGATAGCCTTCCGCGGATCAACTGGGGTTTTCACCCCACCGATAAACTCATCTTT. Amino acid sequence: CACDSLPRINWGFHPTDKLIF.

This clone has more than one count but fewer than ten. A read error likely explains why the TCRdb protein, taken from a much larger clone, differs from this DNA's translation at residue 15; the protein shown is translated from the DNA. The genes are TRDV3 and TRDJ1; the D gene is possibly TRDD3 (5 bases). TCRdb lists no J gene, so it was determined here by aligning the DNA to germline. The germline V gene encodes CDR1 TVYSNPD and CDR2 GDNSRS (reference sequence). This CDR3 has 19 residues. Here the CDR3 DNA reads TGTGCCATACGTGCTCATTCTGAATTGTGCGAAAGTGCCACCAATAAACTCATCTTT. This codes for CAIRAHSELCESATNKLIF.

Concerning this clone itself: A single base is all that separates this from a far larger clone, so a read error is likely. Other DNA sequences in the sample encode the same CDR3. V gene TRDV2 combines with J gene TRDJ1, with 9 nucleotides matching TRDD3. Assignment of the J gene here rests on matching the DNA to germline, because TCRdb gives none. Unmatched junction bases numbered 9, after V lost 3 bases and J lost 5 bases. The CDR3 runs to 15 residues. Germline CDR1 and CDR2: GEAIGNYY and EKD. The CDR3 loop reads CACDDLVGDNDKLIF. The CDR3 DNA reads TGTGCCTGTGACGACCTGGTGGGGGATAATGATAAACTCATCTTT.

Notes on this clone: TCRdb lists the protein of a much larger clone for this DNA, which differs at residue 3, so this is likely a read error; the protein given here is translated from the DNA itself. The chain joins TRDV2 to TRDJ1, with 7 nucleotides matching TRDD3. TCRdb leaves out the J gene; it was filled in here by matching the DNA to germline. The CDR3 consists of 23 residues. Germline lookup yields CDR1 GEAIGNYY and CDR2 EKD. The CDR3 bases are TGTGCCCGTGACAGACCCTCTCGCGTAGCAACTGGGGACCCTACCCTTATTGCCGATAAACTCATCTTT. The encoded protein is CARDRPSRVATGDPTLIADKLIF.

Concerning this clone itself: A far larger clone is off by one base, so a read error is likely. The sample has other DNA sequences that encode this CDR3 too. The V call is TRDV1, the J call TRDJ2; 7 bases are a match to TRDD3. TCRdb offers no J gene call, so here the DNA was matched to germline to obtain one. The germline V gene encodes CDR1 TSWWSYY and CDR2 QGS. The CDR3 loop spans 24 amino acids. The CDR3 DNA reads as TGTGCTCTTGGGGACCTCCCCCCTGGCACTAGAGTGGAAAAAATGGGGGACATGACGGCACAACTCTTCTTT. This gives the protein CALGDLPPGTRVEKMGDMTAQLFF.

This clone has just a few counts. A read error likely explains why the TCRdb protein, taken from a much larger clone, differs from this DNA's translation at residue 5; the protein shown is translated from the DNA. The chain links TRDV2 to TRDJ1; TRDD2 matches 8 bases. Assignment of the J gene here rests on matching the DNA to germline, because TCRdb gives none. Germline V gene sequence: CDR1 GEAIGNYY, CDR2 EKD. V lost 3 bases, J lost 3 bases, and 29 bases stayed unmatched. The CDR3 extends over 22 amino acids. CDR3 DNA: TGTGCCTGTGACGGACGATCCTTCCTAATACCTGGGGCGGCCCCCCCGGCCGATAAACTCATCTTT. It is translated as CACDGRSFLIPGAAPPADKLIF.

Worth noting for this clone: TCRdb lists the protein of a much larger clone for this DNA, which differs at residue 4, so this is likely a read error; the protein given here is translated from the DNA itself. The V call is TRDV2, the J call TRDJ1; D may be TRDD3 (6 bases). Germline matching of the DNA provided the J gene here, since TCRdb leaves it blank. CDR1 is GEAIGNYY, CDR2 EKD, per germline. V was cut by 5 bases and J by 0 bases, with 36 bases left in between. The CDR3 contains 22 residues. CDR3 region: CACVQILGAYWGRGAYTDKLIF. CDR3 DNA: TGTGCCTGTGTACAGATACTGGGAGCATATTGGGGCAGAGGGGCTTACACCGATAAACTCATCTTT.

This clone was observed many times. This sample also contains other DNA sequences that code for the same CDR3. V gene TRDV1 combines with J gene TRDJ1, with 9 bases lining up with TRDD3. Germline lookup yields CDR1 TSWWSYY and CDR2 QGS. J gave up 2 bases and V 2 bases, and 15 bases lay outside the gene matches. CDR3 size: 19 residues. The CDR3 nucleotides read TGTGCTCTTGGGGAAAATTTCTCGGGGGGGATACTGAAGACCGATAAACTCATCTTT. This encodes CALGENFSGGILKTDKLIF.

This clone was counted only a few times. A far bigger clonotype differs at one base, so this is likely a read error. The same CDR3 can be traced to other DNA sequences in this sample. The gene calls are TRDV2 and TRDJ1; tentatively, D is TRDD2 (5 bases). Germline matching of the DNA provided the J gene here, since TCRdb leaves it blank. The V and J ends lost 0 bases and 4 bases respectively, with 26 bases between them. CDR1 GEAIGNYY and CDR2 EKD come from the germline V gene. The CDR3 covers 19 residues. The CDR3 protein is CACDTVAATPNTSYDKLIF. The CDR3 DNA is TGTGCCTGTGACACCGTCGCTGCGACCCCTAACACCTCCTACGATAAACTCATCTTT.

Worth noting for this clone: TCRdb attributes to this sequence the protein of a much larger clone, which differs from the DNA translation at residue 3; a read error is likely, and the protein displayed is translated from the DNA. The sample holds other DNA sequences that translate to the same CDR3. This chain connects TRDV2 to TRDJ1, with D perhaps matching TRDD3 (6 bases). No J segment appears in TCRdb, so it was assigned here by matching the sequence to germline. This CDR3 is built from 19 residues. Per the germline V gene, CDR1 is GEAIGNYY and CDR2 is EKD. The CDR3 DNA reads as TGTGCCCGTGACACACCTGGTGGGGGCCCAAGGATTGGTACCGATAAACTCATCTTT. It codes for CARDTPGGGPRIGTDKLIF.

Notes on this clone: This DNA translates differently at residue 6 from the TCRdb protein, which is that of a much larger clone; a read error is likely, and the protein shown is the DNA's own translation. The CDR3 spells CACDRPLGDTPHGKPVGAAQLFF. The CDR3 nucleotides are TGTGCCTGTGACCGCCCACTGGGGGATACGCCCCACGGTAAACCGGTCGGCGCAGCACAACTCTTCTTT. The rearrangement links TRDV2 to TRDJ2, with 13 bases matching TRDD3. As TCRdb names no J gene, one was assigned here on the basis of a DNA match to germline. Germline V gene lookup returns CDR1 GEAIGNYY and CDR2 EKD. The J segment lost 6 bases and the V segment lost 3 bases, leaving 27 bases of the junction unmatched. The length of the CDR3 is 23 residues.

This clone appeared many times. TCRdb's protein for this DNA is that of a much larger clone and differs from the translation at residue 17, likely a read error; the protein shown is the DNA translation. CDR3 coding DNA: TGTGCTCTTGGGAACGTACTGGGGGATACAGAGGGGTACACCGATAAACCCATCTTT. Its protein is CALGNVLGDTEGYTDKPIF. The V and J genes are TRDV1 and TRDJ1, with 12 bases aligning to TRDD3. This CDR3 contains 19 residues. Germline loops: CDR1 TSWWSYY, CDR2 QGS.

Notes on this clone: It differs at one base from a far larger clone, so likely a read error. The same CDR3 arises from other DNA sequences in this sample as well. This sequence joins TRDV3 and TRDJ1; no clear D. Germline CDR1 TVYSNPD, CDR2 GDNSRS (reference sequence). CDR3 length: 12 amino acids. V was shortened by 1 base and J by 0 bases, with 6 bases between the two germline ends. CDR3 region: CAFKPYTDKLIF. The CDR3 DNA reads TGTGCCTTTAAGCCCTACACCGATAAACTCATCTTT.

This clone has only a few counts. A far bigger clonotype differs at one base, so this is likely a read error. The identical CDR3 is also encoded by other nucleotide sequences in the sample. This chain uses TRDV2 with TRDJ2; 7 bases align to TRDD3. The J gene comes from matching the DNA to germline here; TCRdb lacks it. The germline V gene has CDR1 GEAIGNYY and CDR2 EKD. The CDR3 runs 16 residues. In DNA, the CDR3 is TGTGCCTGTGACAAAGTGGGGATAGGAAAGGCAGCGCAACTCTTCTTT. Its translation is CACDKVGIGKAAQLFF.

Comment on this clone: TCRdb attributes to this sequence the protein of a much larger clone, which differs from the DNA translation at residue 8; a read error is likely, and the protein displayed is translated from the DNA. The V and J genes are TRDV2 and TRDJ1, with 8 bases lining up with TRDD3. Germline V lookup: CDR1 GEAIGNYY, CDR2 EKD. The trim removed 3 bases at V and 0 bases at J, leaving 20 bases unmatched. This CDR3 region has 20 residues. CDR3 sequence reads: CACDGLPAGDKNVYTDKLIF. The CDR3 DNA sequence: TGTGCCTGTGACGGATTACCGGCGGGGGATAAAAATGTGTACACCGATAAACTCATCTTT.

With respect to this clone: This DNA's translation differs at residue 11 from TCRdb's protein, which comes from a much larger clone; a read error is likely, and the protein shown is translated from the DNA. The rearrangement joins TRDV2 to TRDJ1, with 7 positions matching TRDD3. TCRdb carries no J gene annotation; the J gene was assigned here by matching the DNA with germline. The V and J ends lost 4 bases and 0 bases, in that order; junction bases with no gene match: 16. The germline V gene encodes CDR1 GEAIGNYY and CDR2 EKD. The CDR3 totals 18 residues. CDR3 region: CACEPLSTGVEYTDKLIF. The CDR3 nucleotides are TGTGCCTGTGAGCCCCTCTCTACTGGGGTCGAGTACACCGATAAACTCATCTTT.

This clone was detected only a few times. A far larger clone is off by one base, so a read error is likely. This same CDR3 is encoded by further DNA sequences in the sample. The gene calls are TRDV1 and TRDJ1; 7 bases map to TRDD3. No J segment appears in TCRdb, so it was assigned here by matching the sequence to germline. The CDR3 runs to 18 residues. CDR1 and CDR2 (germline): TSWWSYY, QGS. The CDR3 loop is CALGELRPIWGYTDKLIF. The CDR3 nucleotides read TGTGCTCTCGGGGAACTTCGCCCAATCTGGGGGTACACCGATAAACTCATCTTT.

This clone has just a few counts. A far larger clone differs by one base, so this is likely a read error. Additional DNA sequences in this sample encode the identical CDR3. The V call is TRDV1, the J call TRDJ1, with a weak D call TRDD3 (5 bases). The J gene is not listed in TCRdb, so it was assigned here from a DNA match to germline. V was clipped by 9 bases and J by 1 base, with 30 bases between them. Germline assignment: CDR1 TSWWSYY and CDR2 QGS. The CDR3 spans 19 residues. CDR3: CALGYLTRGPPGSTDKLIF. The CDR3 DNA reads TGTGCTCTCGGGTACCTAACGAGGGGACCCCCCGGGAGCACCGATAAACTCATCTTT.